The rows below give T cell receptor beta chains drawn from one sample of a study of CD8 T cells in ankylosing spondylitis. TCRdb redid the calling of the 5' RACE reads with MiXCR, one entry per CDR3 protein. The sample holds just under 550,000 distinct CDR3 sequences, approximately 11% seen once. Sequenced: blood, either unsorted or a sorted T cell fraction (not recorded which). The receptors derive from a male donor with ankylosing spondylitis. CDR3s include the opening cysteine and the closing phenylalanine or tryptophan. The D gene is left open where the match is weak. The size entry is marked missing in some rows and otherwise reads once, few, many or a size class.

cdr3_length,clone_size,d_call,j_call,v_call,cdr3_aa,cdr3_nt
16,many,.,TRBJ1-5,TRBV12-3/TRBV12-4,CASSRRSGQGGQPQHF,TGTGCCAGCAGCCGAAGATCGGGGCAGGGCGGGCAGCCCCAGCATTTT
14,once,.,TRBJ2-1,TRBV7-9,CASSLALGNQAAFF,TGTGCCAGCAGCTTAGCTCTGGGAAACCAGGCCGCCTTCTTC
16,few,TRBD2,TRBJ2-1,TRBV30,CAWRAGTSKGDNEQFF,TGTGCCTGGAGAGCCGGGACTAGCAAAGGGGACAATGAGCAGTTCTTC
14,.,.,TRBJ2-1,TRBV6-2/TRBV6-3,CASSYSRAGNEQFF,TGTGCCAGCAGTTACTCACGGGCTGGAAATGAGCAGTTCTTC
15,few,TRBD2,TRBJ2-2,TRBV27,CASSLMLAGTGELFF,TGTGCCAGCAGTTTGATGCTAGCGGGAACCGGGGAGCTGTTTTTT
13,.,.,TRBJ1-1,TRBV20-1,CSARSQGYTEAFF,TGCAGTGCTCGGTCTCAGGGGTACACTGAAGCTTTCTTT
14,few,.,TRBJ1-1,TRBV20-1,CSARARSMNTEAFF,TGCAGTGCTAGAGCGCGGTCTATGAACACTGAAGCTTTCTTT
15,.,TRBD2,TRBJ2-2,TRBV20-1,CSATSGSPNTGELFF,TGCAGTGCTACCAGCGGGAGCCCCAACACCGGGGAGCTGTTTTTT
15,many,TRBD1,TRBJ1-4,TRBV6-1,CASSLRTGVGEKLFF,TGTGCCAGCAGTCTGCGGACAGGGGTTGGAGAAAAACTGTTTTTT
16,few,TRBD2,TRBJ2-7,TRBV9,CASSVLSGQHSYEQYF,TGTGCCAGCAGCGTCCTTAGCGGGCAGCACTCCTACGAGCAGTACTTC
16,many,.,TRBJ1-3,TRBV4-1,CASSQETAISGNTIYF,TGCGCCAGCAGCCAAGAGACAGCGATCTCTGGAAACACCATATATTTT
14,few,.,TRBJ2-2,TRBV29-1,CSVSFWENTGELFF,TGCAGCGTTTCGTTTTGGGAGAACACCGGGGAGCTGTTTTTT
14,many,TRBD1,TRBJ2-5,TRBV12-3/TRBV12-4,CASSRQGAKETQYF,TGTGCCAGCAGTCGACAGGGGGCGAAGGAGACCCAGTACTTC
16,few,.,TRBJ1-3,TRBV7-9,CASSDPRGYSGNTIYF,TGTGCCAGCAGCGATCCAAGGGGCTACTCTGGAAACACCATATATTTT